This T cell receptor beta chain stems from a study of OX40 agonist ivuxolimab in advanced cancers. Looking at the study overall: Ivuxolimab, which patients received intravenously every 2 weeks, was dosed at 0.01 to 10 mg/kg. A history of anti-PD-1, anti-PD-L1 or anti-CTLA-4 therapy was acceptable, and approximately 40% had some. Those treated in dose escalation had hepatocellular carcinoma, melanoma, renal cell cancer or head and neck cancer. The study's findings and limits: Expanded clones were, on average, more numerous in CD8+ T cells than in CD4+.

As regards this clone: Its antigen is unknown.

Repertoires were generated with immunoSEQ multiplex PCR, while TCRdb's copy carries only in-frame clones and drops some. Of roughly 45,000 clones in the sample, approximately 86% were seen once. CDR1 and CDR2 from the germline V gene are SGHNT and YYREEE (reference sequence). V trimming: 4 bases; J trimming: 7 bases; junction bases outside the gene matches: 11. The CDR3 sequence is 18 residues long. The sequence came from an adult with an advanced solid tumor such as melanoma, head and neck, liver or kidney cancer. The V gene is TRBV5-4, the J gene TRBJ2-2, with 15 bases aligning to TRBD2. Sequencing was performed on CD4+ or CD8+ T cells sorted from blood, taken in a trial of the OX40 agonist ivuxolimab. DNA of the CDR3: TGTGCCAGCAGCCGCGCCCGGACTAGCGGGGGGGTGGTCGGGGAGCTGTTTTTT. It codes for CASSRARTSGGVVGELFF.